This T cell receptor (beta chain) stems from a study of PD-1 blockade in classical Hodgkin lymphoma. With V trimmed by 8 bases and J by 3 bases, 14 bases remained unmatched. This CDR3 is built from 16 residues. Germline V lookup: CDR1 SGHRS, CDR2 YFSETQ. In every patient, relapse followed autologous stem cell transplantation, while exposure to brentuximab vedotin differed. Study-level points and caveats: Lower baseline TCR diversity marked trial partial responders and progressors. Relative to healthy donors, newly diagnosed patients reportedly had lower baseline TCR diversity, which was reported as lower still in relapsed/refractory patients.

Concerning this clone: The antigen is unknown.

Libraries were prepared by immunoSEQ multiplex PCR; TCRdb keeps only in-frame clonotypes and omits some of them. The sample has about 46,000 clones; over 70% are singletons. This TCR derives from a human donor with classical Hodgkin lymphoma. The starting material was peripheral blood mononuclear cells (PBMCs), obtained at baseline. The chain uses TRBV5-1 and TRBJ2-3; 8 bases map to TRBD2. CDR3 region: CASTQQSGRGTDTQYF. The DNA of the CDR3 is TGCGCCAGTACACAGCAAAGCGGGAGAGGTACAGATACGCAGTATTTT.